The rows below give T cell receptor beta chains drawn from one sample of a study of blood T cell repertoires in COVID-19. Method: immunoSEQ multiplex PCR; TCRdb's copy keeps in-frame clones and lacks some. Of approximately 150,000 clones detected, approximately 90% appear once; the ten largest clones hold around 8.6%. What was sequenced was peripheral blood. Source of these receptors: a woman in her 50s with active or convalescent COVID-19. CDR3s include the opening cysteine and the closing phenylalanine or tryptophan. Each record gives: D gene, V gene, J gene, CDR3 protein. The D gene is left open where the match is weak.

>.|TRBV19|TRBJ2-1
CAVSPRRGADNEQFF
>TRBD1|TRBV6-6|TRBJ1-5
CASSYPSTGVNQPQHF
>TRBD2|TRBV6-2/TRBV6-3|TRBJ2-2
CASSPGLASSPNTGELFF
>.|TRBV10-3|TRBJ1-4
CAISVHEGRLHEKLFF
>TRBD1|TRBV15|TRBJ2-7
CATSRGDRSYEQYF
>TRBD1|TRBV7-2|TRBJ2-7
CASSLQGVSYEQYF
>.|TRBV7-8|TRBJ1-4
CASSLASWPNEKLFF
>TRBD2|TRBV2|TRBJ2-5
CASSERLAGGGQETQYF
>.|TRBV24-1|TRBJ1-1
CATSEEPRTAINTEAFF
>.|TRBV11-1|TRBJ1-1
CASSRSTEAFF
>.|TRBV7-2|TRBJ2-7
CASSTRLVISYEQYF
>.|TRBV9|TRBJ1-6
CASSVTSGENSPLHF
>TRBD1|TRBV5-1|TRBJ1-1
CASSPMGQRNTEAFF
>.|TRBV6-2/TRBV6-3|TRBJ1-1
CASSYGSSAFF
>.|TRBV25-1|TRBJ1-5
CASRQSGGNQPQHF
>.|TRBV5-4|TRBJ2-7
CASSFGPDLNTYEQYF